The 4 T cell receptor beta chains reported below all come from one sample, sequenced in a study of patients and donors after allogeneic stem cell transplantation. Each CDR3 protein gets one entry after TCRdb re-called the RT-PCR reads with MiXCR. The sample consists of under 200,000 distinct CDR3 sequences, approximately 30% of them appearing once. Sequencing was done on a sample of blood, either unsorted or a sorted T cell fraction (not recorded which). Source of these receptors: a human donor who was either an allogeneic HSCT recipient or a stem cell or donor lymphocyte infusion donor (not recorded which). It is not recorded whose cells these are; they may come from a transplant donor.

This clonotype showed up just a few times. This chain links TRBV2 with TRBJ1-2; 8 bases are a match to TRBD1. Trimming removed 7 bases from V and 4 bases from J; junction bases left unmatched: 8. The CDR3 has 14 amino acids. Germline CDR1 reads SNHLY; CDR2 reads FYNNEI. The CDR3 coding sequence is TGTGCCAGCATTCCTCAGGGGGCTAGCTATGGCTACACCTTC. Translated: CASIPQGASYGYTF.

This clonotype came up many times. The V call is TRBV12-3 or TRBV12-4, the J call TRBJ2-5; D is unresolved. The CDR3 totals 11 residues. V was clipped by 2 bases and J by 5 bases, with 3 bases between them. The CDR3 DNA sequence: TGTGCCAGCAGTTTAAGGGAGACCCAGTACTTC. Residues: CASSLRETQYF.

This clonotype was seen a handful of times. J is TRBJ2-1 and V is TRBV3-1; D is unresolved. CDR1 and CDR2 from the germline V gene are LGHDT and YNNKEL (reference sequence). V was shortened by 4 bases and J by 7 bases, with 8 bases between the two germline ends. The CDR3 sequence is 12 residues long. DNA for the CDR3: TGTGCCAGCAGCCTCTGGGTAAATGAGCAGTTCTTC. As protein: CASSLWVNEQFF.

This clonotype was found once. The genes are TRBV7-2 and TRBJ1-4; TRBD1 matches 8 bases. The CDR3 is made up of 14 amino acids. Looked up from germline, CDR1 is SGHTA and CDR2 is FQGNSA. Unmatched junction bases numbered 5, after V lost 5 bases and J lost 6 bases. In DNA, the CDR3 is TGTGCCAGCAGCACCCGGACAGGGCATGAAAAACTGTTTTTT. Protein sequence: CASSTRTGHEKLFF.